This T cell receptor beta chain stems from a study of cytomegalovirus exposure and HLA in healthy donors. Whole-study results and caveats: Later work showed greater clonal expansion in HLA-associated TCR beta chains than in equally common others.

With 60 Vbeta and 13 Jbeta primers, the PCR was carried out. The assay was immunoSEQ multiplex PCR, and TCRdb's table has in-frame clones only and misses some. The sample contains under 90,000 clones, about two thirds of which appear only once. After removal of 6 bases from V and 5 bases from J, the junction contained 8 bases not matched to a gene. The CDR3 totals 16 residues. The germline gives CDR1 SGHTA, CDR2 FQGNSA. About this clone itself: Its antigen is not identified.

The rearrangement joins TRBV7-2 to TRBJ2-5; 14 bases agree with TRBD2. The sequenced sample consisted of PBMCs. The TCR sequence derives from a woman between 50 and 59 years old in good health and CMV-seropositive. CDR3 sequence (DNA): TGTGCCAGCAGGAGGGGGGGACTAGCGGGAGTGGAGACCCAGTACTTC. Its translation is CASRRGGLAGVETQYF.